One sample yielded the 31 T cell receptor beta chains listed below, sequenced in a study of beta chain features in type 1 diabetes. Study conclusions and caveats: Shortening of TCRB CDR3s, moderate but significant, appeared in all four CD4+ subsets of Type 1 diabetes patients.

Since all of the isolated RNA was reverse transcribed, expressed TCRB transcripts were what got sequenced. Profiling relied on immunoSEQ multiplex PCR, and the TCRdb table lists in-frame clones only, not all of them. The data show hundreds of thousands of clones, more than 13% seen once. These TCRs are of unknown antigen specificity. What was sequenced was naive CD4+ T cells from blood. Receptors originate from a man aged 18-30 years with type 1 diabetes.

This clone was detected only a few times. DNA for the CDR3: TGTGCCAGCTTAACCGGGACAGGGGACCCCGGTGAGCAGTTCTTC. This gives the protein CASLTGTGDPGEQFF. The chain links TRBV2 to TRBJ2-1; 10 nucleotides align to TRBD1. Germline trimming cut 8 bases from V and 9 bases from J; bases unmatched to any gene: 13. The CDR3 has 15 residues. Germline V gene sequence: CDR1 SNHLY, CDR2 FYNNEI.

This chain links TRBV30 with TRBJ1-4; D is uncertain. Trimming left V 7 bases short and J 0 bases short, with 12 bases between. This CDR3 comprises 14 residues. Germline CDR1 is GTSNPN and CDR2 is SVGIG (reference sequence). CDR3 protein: CASGSSATNEKLFF. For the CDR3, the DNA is TGTGCCTCCGGTAGTTCTGCAACTAATGAAAAACTGTTTTTT. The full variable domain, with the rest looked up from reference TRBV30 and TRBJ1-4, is SQTIHQWPATLVQPVGSPLSLECTVEGTSNPNLYWYRQAAGRGLQLLFYSVGIGQISSEVPQNLSASRPQDRQFILSSKKLLLSDSGFYLCASGSSATNEKLFFGSGTQLSVL.

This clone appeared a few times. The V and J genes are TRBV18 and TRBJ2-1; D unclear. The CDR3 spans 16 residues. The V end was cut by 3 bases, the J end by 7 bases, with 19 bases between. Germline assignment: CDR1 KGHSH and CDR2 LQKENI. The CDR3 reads CASSPTPGPKVNEQFF. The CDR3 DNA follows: TGTGCCAGCTCACCTACCCCGGGCCCAAAGGTAAATGAGCAGTTCTTC.

The CDR3 DNA reads TGTGCCAGCAGCCAGGACAGGGGGCGTGAAAAACTGTTTTTT. It specifies CASSQDRGREKLFF. The V and J genes are TRBV7-2 and TRBJ1-4; 11 nucleotides line up with TRBD1. This CDR3 is 14 amino acids long. J was trimmed by 7 bases and V by 5 bases; bases with no gene match: 3. The germline CDR1 and CDR2 sequences are SGHTA and FQGNSA.

CDR3 residues: CAWTLRDTRPVNYGYTF. In nucleotides, the CDR3 is TGTGCCTGGACCCTCCGGGACACCCGGCCCGTTAACTATGGCTACACCTTC. This sequence joins TRBV30 and TRBJ1-2; D possibly corresponds to TRBD1 (6 bases). Trimming took 4 bases from V and 1 from J, leaving 22 bases between them. Germline V gene data show CDR1 as GTSNPN and CDR2 as SVGIG (reference sequence). The CDR3 is made up of 17 amino acids.

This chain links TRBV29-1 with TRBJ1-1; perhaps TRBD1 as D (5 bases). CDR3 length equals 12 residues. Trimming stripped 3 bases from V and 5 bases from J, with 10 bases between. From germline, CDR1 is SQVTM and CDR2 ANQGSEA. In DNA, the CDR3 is TGCAGCGTTGAGTCAGGGCGAACTGAAGCTTTCTTT. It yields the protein CSVESGRTEAFF.

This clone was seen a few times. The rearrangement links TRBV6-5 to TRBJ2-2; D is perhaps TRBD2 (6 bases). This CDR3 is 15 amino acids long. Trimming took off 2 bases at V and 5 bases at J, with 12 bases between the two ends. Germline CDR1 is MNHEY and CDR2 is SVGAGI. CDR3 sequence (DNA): TGTGCCAGCAGTTACGGGAGGCTTGGGACCGGGGAGCTGTTTTTT. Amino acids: CASSYGRLGTGELFF.

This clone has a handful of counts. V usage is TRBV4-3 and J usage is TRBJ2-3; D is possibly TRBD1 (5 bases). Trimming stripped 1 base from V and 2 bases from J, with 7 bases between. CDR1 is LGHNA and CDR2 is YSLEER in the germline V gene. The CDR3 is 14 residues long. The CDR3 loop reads CASSQGQFTDTQYF. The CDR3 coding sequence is TGCGCCAGCAGCCAAGGACAGTTCACAGATACGCAGTATTTT.

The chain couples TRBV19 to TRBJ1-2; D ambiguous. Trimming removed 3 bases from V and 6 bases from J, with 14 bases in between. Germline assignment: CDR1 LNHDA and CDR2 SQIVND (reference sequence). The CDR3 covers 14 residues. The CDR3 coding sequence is TGTGCCAGTAGTATGAACCCGATAATTGATGGCTACACCTTC. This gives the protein CASSMNPIIDGYTF.

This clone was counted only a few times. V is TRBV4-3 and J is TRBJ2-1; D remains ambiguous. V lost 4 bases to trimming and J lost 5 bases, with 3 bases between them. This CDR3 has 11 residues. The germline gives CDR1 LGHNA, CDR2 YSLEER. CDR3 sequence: CASSLHNEQFF. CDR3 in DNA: TGCGCCAGCAGCCTACACAATGAGCAGTTCTTC.

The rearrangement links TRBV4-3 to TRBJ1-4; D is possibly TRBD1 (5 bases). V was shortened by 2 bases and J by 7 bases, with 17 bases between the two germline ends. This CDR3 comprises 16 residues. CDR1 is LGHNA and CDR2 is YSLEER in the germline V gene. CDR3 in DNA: TGCGCCAGCAGCCAATCATCCGGGACGATCGGTGAAAAACTGTTTTTT. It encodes CASSQSSGTIGEKLFF.

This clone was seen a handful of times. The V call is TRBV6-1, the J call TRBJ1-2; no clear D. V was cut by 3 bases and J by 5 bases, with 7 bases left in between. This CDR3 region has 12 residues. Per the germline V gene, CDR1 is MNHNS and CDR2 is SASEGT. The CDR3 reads CASSDREYGYTF. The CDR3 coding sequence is TGTGCCAGCAGTGACAGAGAGTATGGCTACACCTTC.

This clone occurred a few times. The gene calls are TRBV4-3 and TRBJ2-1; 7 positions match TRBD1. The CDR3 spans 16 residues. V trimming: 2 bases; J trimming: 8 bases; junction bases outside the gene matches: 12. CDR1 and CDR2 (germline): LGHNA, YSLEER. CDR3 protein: CASSQSRGGHGDEQFF. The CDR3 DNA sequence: TGCGCCAGCAGCCAAAGTAGAGGGGGCCACGGAGATGAGCAGTTCTTC.

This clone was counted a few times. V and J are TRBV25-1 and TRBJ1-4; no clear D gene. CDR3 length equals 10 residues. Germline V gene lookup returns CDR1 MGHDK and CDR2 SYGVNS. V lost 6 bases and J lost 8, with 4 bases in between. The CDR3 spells CASRGEKLFF. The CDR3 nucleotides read TGTGCCAGCAGGGGGGAAAAACTGTTTTTT. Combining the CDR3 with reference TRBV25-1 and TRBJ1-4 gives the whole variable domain EADIYQTPRYLVIGTGKKITLECSQTMGHDKMYWYQQDPGMELHLIHYSYGVNSTEKGDLSSESTVSRIRTEHFPLTLESARPSHTSQYLCASRGEKLFFGSGTQLSVL.

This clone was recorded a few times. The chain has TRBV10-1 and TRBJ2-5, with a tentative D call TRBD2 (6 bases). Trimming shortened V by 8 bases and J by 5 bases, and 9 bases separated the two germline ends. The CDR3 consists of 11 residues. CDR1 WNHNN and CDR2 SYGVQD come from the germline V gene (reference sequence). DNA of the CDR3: TGCGCCAGCGGGAGCGGGGAGACCCAGTACTTC. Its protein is CASGSGETQYF.

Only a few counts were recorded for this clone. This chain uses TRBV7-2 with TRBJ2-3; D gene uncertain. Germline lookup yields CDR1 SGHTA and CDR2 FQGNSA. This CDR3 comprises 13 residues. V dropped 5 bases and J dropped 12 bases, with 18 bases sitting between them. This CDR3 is CASSQGFGGSQYF. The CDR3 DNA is TGTGCCAGCAGCCAAGGGTTTGGCGGCTCCCAGTATTTT.

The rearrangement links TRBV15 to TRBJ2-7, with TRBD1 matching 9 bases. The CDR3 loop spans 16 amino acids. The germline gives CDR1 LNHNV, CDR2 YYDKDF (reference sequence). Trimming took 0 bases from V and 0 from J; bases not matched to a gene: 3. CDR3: CATSRDGTGSSYEQYF. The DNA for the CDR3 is TGTGCCACCAGCAGAGATGGGACAGGGAGCTCCTACGAGCAGTACTTC.

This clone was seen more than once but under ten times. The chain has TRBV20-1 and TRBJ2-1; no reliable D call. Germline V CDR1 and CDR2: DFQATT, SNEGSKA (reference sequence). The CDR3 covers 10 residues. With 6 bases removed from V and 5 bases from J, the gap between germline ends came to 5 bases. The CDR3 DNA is TGCAGTGCGCGACACAATGAGCAGTTCTTC. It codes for CSARHNEQFF.

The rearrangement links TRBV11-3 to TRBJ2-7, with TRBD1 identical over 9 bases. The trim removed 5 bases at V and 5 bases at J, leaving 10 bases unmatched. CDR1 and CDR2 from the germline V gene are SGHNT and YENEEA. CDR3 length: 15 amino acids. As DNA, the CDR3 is TGTGCCAGCAGCCTCAGCCGGGACAGGGCCCACGAGCAGTACTTC. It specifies CASSLSRDRAHEQYF.

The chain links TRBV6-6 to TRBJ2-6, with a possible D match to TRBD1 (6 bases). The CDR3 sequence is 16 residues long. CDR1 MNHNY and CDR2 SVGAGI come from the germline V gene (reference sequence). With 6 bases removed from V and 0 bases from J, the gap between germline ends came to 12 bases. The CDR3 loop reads CASRPRTVSGANVLTF. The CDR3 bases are TGTGCCAGCAGACCCCGGACAGTCTCTGGGGCCAACGTCCTGACTTTC.

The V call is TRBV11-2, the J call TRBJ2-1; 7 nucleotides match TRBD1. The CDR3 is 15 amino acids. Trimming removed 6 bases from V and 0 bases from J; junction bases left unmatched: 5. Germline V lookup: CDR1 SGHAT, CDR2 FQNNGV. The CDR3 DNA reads TGTGCCAGCAGTCAACAGGGGCTCTCCTACAATGAGCAGTTCTTC. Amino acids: CASSQQGLSYNEQFF.

The DNA for the CDR3 is TGTGCCAGCAGTGAAGTCGTCACAAGACAGCCCCAGCATTTT. It encodes CASSEVVTRQPQHF. The chain recombines TRBV6-1 with TRBJ1-5; D ambiguous. The CDR3 extends over 14 amino acids. The germline V and J ends were trimmed by 1 base and 7 bases, with 11 bases remaining between them. The germline gives CDR1 MNHNS, CDR2 SASEGT.

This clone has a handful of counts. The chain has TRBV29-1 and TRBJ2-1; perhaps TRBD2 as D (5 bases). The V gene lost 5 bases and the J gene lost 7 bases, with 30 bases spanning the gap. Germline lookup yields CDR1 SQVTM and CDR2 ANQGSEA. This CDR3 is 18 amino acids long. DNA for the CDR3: TGCAGCGTTACGCGGCCGGGATGGACGGGCCTCGAAGGAAATGAGCAGTTCTTC. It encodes CSVTRPGWTGLEGNEQFF.

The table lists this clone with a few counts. The CDR3 DNA reads as TGCGCCAGCAGCTTAGGACAGGGTTTGAACACTGAAGCTTTCTTT. Protein: CASSLGQGLNTEAFF. This sequence joins TRBV5-1 and TRBJ1-1, with 8 bases fitting TRBD1. Germline V gene sequence: CDR1 SGHRS, CDR2 YFSETQ. The CDR3 spans 15 residues. Unmatched junction bases numbered 3, after V lost 2 bases and J lost 0 bases.

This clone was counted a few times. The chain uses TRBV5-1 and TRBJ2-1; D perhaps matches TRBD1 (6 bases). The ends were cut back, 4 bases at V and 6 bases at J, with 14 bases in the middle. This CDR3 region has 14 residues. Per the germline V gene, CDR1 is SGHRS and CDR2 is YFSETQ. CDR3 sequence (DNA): TGCGCCAGCAGCGTTTATGCACAGGGCAATGAGCAGTTCTTC. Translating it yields CASSVYAQGNEQFF.

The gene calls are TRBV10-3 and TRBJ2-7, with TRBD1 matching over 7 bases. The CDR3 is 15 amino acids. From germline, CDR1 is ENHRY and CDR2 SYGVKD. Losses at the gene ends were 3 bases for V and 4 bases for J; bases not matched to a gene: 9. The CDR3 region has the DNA TGTGCCATCAGTGAAGGGGACAGAGCTACGTACGAGCAGTACTTC. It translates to CAISEGDRATYEQYF.

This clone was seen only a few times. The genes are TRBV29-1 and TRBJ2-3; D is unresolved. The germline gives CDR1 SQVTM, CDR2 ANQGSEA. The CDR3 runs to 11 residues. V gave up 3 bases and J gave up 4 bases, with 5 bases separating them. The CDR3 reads CSVDFPDTQYF. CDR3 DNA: TGCAGCGTTGATTTCCCAGATACGCAGTATTTT.

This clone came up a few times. CDR3 nucleotides: TGTGCCAGCAGTGAAGGCACAGGGGCTTATAGCAATCAGCCCCAGCATTTT. Encoded protein: CASSEGTGAYSNQPQHF. The J gene is TRBJ1-5, the V gene TRBV2, with 7 bases fitting TRBD1. The germline V gene has CDR1 SNHLY and CDR2 FYNNEI. The CDR3 runs 17 residues. The J segment lost 0 bases and the V segment lost 1 base, leaving 6 bases of the junction unmatched. The variable domain in full, with the rest retrieved from reference TRBV2 and TRBJ1-5, is EPEVTQTPSHQVTQMGQEVILRCVPISNHLYFYWYRQILGQKVEFLVSFYNNEISEKSEIFDDQFSVERPDGSNFTLKIRSTKLEDSAMYFCASSEGTGAYSNQPQHFGDGTRLSIL.

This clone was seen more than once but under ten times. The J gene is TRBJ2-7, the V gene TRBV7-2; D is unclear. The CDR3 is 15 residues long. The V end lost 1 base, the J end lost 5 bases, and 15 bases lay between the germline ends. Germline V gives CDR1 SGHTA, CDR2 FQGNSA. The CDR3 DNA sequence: TGTGCCAGCAGCTTAGACAGCCGAAGATGGGACGAGCAGTACTTC. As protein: CASSLDSRRWDEQYF. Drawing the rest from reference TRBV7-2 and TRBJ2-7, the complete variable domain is GAGVSQSPSNKVTEKGKDVELRCDPISGHTALYWYRQSLGQGLEFLIYFQGNSAPDKSGLPSDRFSAERTGGSVSTLTIQRTQQEDSAVYLCASSLDSRRWDEQYFGPGTRLTVT.

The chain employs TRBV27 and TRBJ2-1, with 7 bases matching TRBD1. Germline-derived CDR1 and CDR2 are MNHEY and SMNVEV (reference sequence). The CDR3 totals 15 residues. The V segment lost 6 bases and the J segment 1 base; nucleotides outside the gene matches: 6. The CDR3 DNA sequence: TGTGCCAGCAGGGACCGGGACAGATCCTACAATGAGCAGTTCTTC. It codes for CASRDRDRSYNEQFF.

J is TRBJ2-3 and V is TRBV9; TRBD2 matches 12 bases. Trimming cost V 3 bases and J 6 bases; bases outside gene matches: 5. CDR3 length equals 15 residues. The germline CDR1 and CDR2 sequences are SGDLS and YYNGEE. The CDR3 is CASSALAGGPDTQYF. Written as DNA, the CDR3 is TGTGCCAGCAGCGCCCTAGCGGGGGGGCCCGATACGCAGTATTTT. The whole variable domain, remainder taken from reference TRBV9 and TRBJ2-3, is DSGVTQTPKHLITATGQRVTLRCSPRSGDLSVYWYQQSLDQGLQFLIQYYNGEERAKGNILERFSAQQFPDLHSELNLSSLELGDSALYFCASSALAGGPDTQYFGPGTRLTVL.